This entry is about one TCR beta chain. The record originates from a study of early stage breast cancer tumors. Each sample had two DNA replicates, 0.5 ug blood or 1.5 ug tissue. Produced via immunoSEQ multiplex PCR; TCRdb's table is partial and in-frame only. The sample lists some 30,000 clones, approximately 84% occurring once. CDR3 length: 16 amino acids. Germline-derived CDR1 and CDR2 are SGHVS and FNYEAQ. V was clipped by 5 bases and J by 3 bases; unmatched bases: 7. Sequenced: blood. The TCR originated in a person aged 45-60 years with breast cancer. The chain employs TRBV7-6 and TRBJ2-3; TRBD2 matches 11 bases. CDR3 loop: CASSTLSGGVTDTQYF. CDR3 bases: TGTGCCAGCAGCACACTTAGCGGGGGGGTGACAGATACGCAGTATTTT.